These 4 T cell receptor beta chains share one sample of origin, sequenced in a study of Ad26.COV2.S vaccination and SARS-CoV-2 variants. Sequencing was performed with immunoSEQ multiplex PCR; in TCRdb, only in-frame clones are kept and a portion is missing. This table has about 390,000 clones, around 85% appearing once. Treatment meaning: around 19 received Ad26.COV2.S at low or high dose, single or two shots; about five received placebo; per-sample allocation not given. Samples came from day 63 after the first vaccine or placebo injection. Here the sequenced sample was peripheral blood, taken in a trial of Ad26.COV2.S vaccine versus placebo. The receptor set was obtained from a person between 18 and 65 years old who received the Ad26.COV2.S COVID-19 vaccine or a placebo.

The V gene is TRBV27, the J gene TRBJ1-6, with D perhaps matching TRBD1 (6 bases). Trimming removed 3 bases at V and 7 bases at J, with 10 bases between. This CDR3 is 14 amino acids long. CDR1 and CDR2 from the germline V gene are MNHEY and SMNVEV (reference sequence). The chain's CDR3 is CASSLGAWNSPLHF. Here the CDR3 DNA reads TGTGCCAGCAGTTTGGGGGCTTGGAATTCACCCCTCCACTTT.

This sequence joins TRBV5-1 and TRBJ1-6; D possibly corresponds to TRBD1 (6 bases). Germline CDR1 SGHRS, CDR2 YFSETQ. V was cut by 0 bases and J by 8 bases, with 15 bases left in between. CDR3 length: 16 residues. The CDR3 loop reads CASSLAWGRADSPLHF. For the CDR3, the DNA is TGCGCCAGCAGCTTGGCTTGGGGGCGTGCTGATTCACCCCTCCACTTT.

The gene calls are TRBV6-5 and TRBJ2-1, with D perhaps matching TRBD2 (6 bases). Germline CDR1 reads MNHEY; CDR2 reads SVGAGI. Trimming took 0 bases from V and 5 from J, leaving 11 bases between them. The CDR3 consists of 15 residues. The CDR3 spells CASSYSTSLNNEQFF. CDR3 DNA sequence: TGTGCCAGCAGTTACTCGACTAGTCTTAACAATGAGCAGTTCTTC.

The chain joins TRBV5-4 to TRBJ2-7, with 7 nucleotides matching TRBD1. The V gene end was trimmed by 3 bases and the J gene end by 4 bases; junction bases not matched to a gene: 7. CDR3 size: 14 residues. CDR1 is SGHNT, CDR2 YYREEE, per germline (reference sequence). DNA of the CDR3: TGTGCCAGCAGCTCGGGACAGCGTCCGTACGAGCAGTACTTC. Its translation is CASSSGQRPYEQYF.